These 24 T cell receptor beta chains originate from one sample sequenced in a study of CD4 T cells in relation to SARS-CoV-2 and coronaviruses. TCRdb's table, derived via immunoSEQ multiplex PCR, lists solely in-frame clones and lacks some. This sample yields roughly 16,000 clones, of which 75% to 80% are seen a single time; around 15% belongs to the top ten. No antigen is known for these receptors. The unexposed donors gave CD4+ T cells in 2011-2018, prior to COVID-19. CD4+ T cells were isolated from the cells after less than 13 days of culture. Sequencing was carried out using CD4+ T cells from PBMCs, cultured in vitro. These receptors originate from a human donor in good health.

The rearrangement links TRBV3-1 (or the pseudogene TRBV3-2) to TRBJ2-3; 7 nucleotides agree with TRBD2. Germline trimming cut 4 bases from V and 1 base from J; bases unmatched to any gene: 5. This CDR3 is built from 15 residues. CDR1 LGHDT and CDR2 YNNKEL come from the germline V gene (reference sequence). The DNA of the CDR3 is TGTGCCAGCAGCCGCGCGGGAGTTGGCACAGATACGCAGTATTTT. It specifies CASSRAGVGTDTQYF.

This sequence joins TRBV27 and TRBJ1-1; D possibly corresponds to TRBD1 (5 bases). The germline V and J ends were trimmed by 3 bases and 6 bases, with 14 bases remaining between them. The CDR3 has 14 residues. Germline assignment: CDR1 MNHEY and CDR2 SMNVEV (reference sequence). CDR3 bases: TGTGCCAGCAGTTTTGACCGGGGGATGGCTGAAGCTTTCTTT. Translating gives CASSFDRGMAEAFF.

This chain connects TRBV18 to TRBJ2-5; D remains ambiguous. The CDR3 covers 13 residues. The germline gives CDR1 KGHSH, CDR2 LQKENI. The germline V and J ends were trimmed by 0 bases and 4 bases, with 6 bases remaining between them. The CDR3 sequence is CASSPPDGETQYF. The CDR3, as DNA: TGTGCCAGCTCACCACCGGACGGAGAGACCCAGTACTTC.

The chain carries TRBV27 and TRBJ2-2; TRBD1 matches at 7 bases. Germline values: CDR1 MNHEY, CDR2 SMNVEV (reference sequence). V lost 6 bases and J lost 7; bases outside the gene matches: 17. This CDR3 region has 17 residues. The CDR3 DNA sequence: TGTGCCAGCAGACCCATTGGGCGAGAGGGGGCGGTCGGGGAGCTGTTTTTT. This encodes CASRPIGREGAVGELFF.

In its sample, this clone was seen a few times. J is TRBJ1-3 and V is TRBV3-1 (or the pseudogene TRBV3-2); D gene ambiguous. The CDR3 runs 15 residues. The V end was cut by 2 bases, the J end by 0 bases, with 8 bases between. Germline CDR1 LGHDT, CDR2 YNNKEL (reference sequence). The CDR3 DNA sequence: TGTGCCAGCAGCCAAAACCTTCACTCTGGAAACACCATATATTTT. Translating gives CASSQNLHSGNTIYF.

The CDR3 region has the DNA TGTGCCACTGTAGCGGGGGCCTACAATGAGCAGTTCTTC. Its translation: CATVAGAYNEQFF. The genes are TRBV2 and TRBJ2-1, with 9 positions matching TRBD2. The V and J ends lost 10 bases and 2 bases, in that order; junction bases with no gene match: 3. Germline lookup yields CDR1 SNHLY and CDR2 FYNNEI. This CDR3 comprises 13 residues.

The rearrangement uses TRBV19 and TRBJ2-7, with 7 bases aligning to TRBD1. Per germline, CDR1 LNHDA and CDR2 SQIVND (reference sequence). V lost 5 bases to trimming and J lost 0 bases; unmatched junction nucleotides: 4. The CDR3 runs to 14 residues. CDR3 residues: CASSVNRGSYEQYF. The CDR3, as DNA: TGTGCCAGTAGTGTAAACAGGGGCTCCTACGAGCAGTACTTC.

This clone was seen once. The rearrangement joins TRBV4-1 to TRBJ2-5; the D gene is possibly TRBD2 (5 bases). This CDR3 is 17 amino acids long. Germline-derived CDR1 and CDR2 are MGHRA and YSYEKL. Deletions cut 0 bases from V and 1 base from J, with 15 bases between. CDR3 in amino acids: CASSQDTTRAIQETQYF. The CDR3 coding sequence is TGCGCCAGCAGCCAAGATACGACGAGGGCCATCCAAGAGACCCAGTACTTC.

For the CDR3, the DNA is TGTGCCAGCAGCTTCCACCTGGGCAGGCCCTCTGGAAACACCATATATTTT. As protein: CASSFHLGRPSGNTIYF. V usage is TRBV5-4 and J usage is TRBJ1-3; D unclear. V lost 2 bases to trimming and J lost 0 bases, with 15 bases between them. The germline V gene encodes CDR1 SGHNT and CDR2 YYREEE (reference sequence). The CDR3 runs to 17 residues.

The CDR3 DNA follows: TGTGCCAGTGCCGGGACAGGGGGGGGTGCAGATACGCAGTATTTT. Translated, it gives CASAGTGGGADTQYF. This chain links TRBV6-5 with TRBJ2-3; TRBD1 agrees at 11 bases. Trimming removed 9 bases from V and 4 bases from J; junction bases left unmatched: 9. The CDR3 extends over 15 amino acids. CDR1 is MNHEY, CDR2 SVGAGI, per germline.

The chain has TRBV15 and TRBJ1-1; TRBD1 matches at 7 bases. This CDR3 region has 13 residues. Germline lookup yields CDR1 LNHNV and CDR2 YYDKDF (reference sequence). The V and J ends lost 7 bases and 3 bases, in that order; junction bases with no gene match: 5. The DNA for the CDR3 is TGTGCCACCAAGGGGACAGACCACACTGAAGCTTTCTTT. Translating it yields CATKGTDHTEAFF.

The chain is built from TRBV6-1 and TRBJ1-2; D is ambiguous. The germline CDR1 and CDR2 sequences are MNHNS and SASEGT. V was shortened by 0 bases and J by 7 bases, with 9 bases between the two germline ends. This CDR3 has 13 residues. The CDR3 is CASSEAGTSGYTF. CDR3 DNA sequence: TGTGCCAGCAGTGAAGCTGGAACTAGTGGCTACACCTTC.

Only one count was recorded for this clone. The chain couples TRBV5-1 to TRBJ1-4; 10 bases are a match to TRBD1. The CDR3 is made up of 13 amino acids. With V trimmed by 7 bases and J by 8 bases, 5 bases remained unmatched. Germline CDR1 reads SGHRS; CDR2 reads YFSETQ. The CDR3 sequence is CASRQGAGEKLFF. The CDR3 region has the DNA TGCGCCAGCCGACAGGGGGCAGGGGAAAAACTGTTTTTT. Full variable domain (missing parts from reference TRBV5-1 and TRBJ1-4): KAGVTQTPRYLIKTRGQQVTLSCSPISGHRSVSWYQQTPGQGLQFLFEYFSETQRNKGNFPGRFSGRQFSNSRSEMNVSTLELGDSALYLCASRQGAGEKLFFGSGTQLSVL.

The chain carries TRBV19 and TRBJ2-5, with 7 bases fitting TRBD1. The J segment lost 0 bases and the V segment lost 5 bases, leaving 6 bases of the junction unmatched. This CDR3 contains 15 residues. CDR1 and CDR2 (germline): LNHDA, SQIVND (reference sequence). CDR3 region: CASSPGTAYQETQYF. The CDR3, as DNA: TGTGCCAGTAGTCCTGGGACAGCGTACCAAGAGACCCAGTACTTC.

This chain links TRBV7-8 with TRBJ1-2; D might be TRBD1 (5 bases). Germline lookup yields CDR1 SGHVS and CDR2 FQNEAQ. The CDR3 runs to 14 residues. The V and J ends lost 3 bases and 6 bases respectively, with 14 bases between them. CDR3 sequence: CASSFIGGRDGYTF. Here the CDR3 DNA reads TGTGCCAGCAGCTTCATCGGGGGTCGGGATGGCTACACCTTC.

The V gene is TRBV3-1 (or the pseudogene TRBV3-2), the J gene TRBJ2-1; a weak D match, TRBD2 (5 bases). In germline, CDR1 is LGHDT, CDR2 YNNKEL (reference sequence). Between the trimmed V and J ends, which lost 0 bases and 7 bases, there was a span of 10 bases. The CDR3 extends over 14 amino acids. In DNA, the CDR3 is TGTGCCAGCAGCCAAGATTCGAGGAGGAATGAGCAGTTCTTC. Translating gives CASSQDSRRNEQFF.

The chain recombines TRBV19 with TRBJ2-5, with TRBD2 matching 12 bases. V lost 4 bases to trimming and J lost 5 bases; unmatched junction nucleotides: 8. In germline, CDR1 is LNHDA, CDR2 SQIVND (reference sequence). This CDR3 comprises 16 residues. The CDR3 DNA reads as TGTGCCAGTAGTAGGGCTAGCGGGAGGGCCTGGGAGACCCAGTACTTC. Translation gives CASSRASGRAWETQYF. The whole variable domain, remainder taken from reference TRBV19 and TRBJ2-5, is DGGITQSPKYLFRKEGQNVTLSCEQNLNHDAMYWYRQDPGQGLRLIYYSQIVNDFQKGDIAEGYSVSREKKESFPLTVTSAQKNPTAFYLCASSRASGRAWETQYFGPGTRLLVL.

The gene calls are TRBV5-1 and TRBJ2-3; possible D gene TRBD2, 5 bases. CDR3 length: 14 residues. The V end lost 0 bases, the J end lost 5 bases, and 10 bases lay between the germline ends. Germline loops: CDR1 SGHRS, CDR2 YFSETQ. CDR3 in DNA: TGCGCCAGCAGCTTGGCCATAGGGAGAGATACGCAGTATTTT. Translated: CASSLAIGRDTQYF. Based on the CDR3 plus reference TRBV5-1 and TRBJ2-3, the full variable domain is KAGVTQTPRYLIKTRGQQVTLSCSPISGHRSVSWYQQTPGQGLQFLFEYFSETQRNKGNFPGRFSGRQFSNSRSEMNVSTLELGDSALYLCASSLAIGRDTQYFGPGTRLTVL.

In its sample, this clone was seen once. The chain couples TRBV6-1 to TRBJ1-5; perhaps TRBD1 as D (6 bases). This CDR3 comprises 15 residues. V was trimmed by 4 bases and J by 5 bases, leaving 15 bases between them. The germline V gene encodes CDR1 MNHNS and CDR2 SASEGT. This CDR3 is CASSVADSVDQPQHF. In nucleotides, the CDR3 is TGTGCCAGCAGTGTAGCGGACAGTGTGGATCAGCCCCAGCATTTT.

This clone is judged large. The gene calls are TRBV6-2 or TRBV6-3 and TRBJ1-2; D is unclear. Trimming cost V 4 bases and J 4 bases, with 19 bases left between them. This CDR3 contains 16 residues. The germline gives CDR1 MNHEY, CDR2 SVGEGT. The CDR3 region has the DNA TGTGCCAGCAGTTCCTCGGGTCTCACTAGGTCCTATGGCTACACCTTC. It yields the protein CASSSSGLTRSYGYTF.

This clone was recorded once. J is TRBJ2-3 and V is TRBV7-6; D is perhaps TRBD2 (6 bases). Germline V gives CDR1 SGHVS, CDR2 FNYEAQ. V was clipped by 5 bases and J by 1 base, with 13 bases between them. The CDR3 has 15 amino acids. CDR3 sequence (DNA): TGTGCCAGCAGCGCCGAGGGGAGGCGCACAGATACGCAGTATTTT. It specifies CASSAEGRRTDTQYF.

This clone was picked up a small number of times. The J gene is TRBJ2-1, the V gene TRBV6-5; D unclear. CDR1 MNHEY and CDR2 SVGAGI come from the germline V gene. The CDR3 spans 13 residues. Trimming shortened V by 4 bases and J by 6 bases, and 10 bases separated the two germline ends. The CDR3 region is CASSLFAGNEQFF. CDR3 coding DNA: TGTGCCAGCAGTTTGTTTGCCGGCAATGAGCAGTTCTTC.

The chain is built from TRBV3-1 (or the pseudogene TRBV3-2) and TRBJ2-2; 10 bases agree with TRBD2. In germline, CDR1 is LGHDT, CDR2 YNNKEL (reference sequence). Trimming took 6 bases from V and 3 from J; bases not matched to a gene: 4. The CDR3 runs 15 residues. CDR3 loop: CASRLAGADTGELFF. Here the CDR3 DNA reads TGTGCCAGCAGGCTAGCGGGAGCGGACACCGGGGAGCTGTTTTTT.

This clone was seen a few times. The V and J genes are TRBV5-1 and TRBJ2-5, with 9 positions matching TRBD1. With V trimmed by 4 bases and J by 10 bases, 11 bases remained unmatched. The germline gives CDR1 SGHRS, CDR2 YFSETQ. The CDR3 covers 14 residues. DNA for the CDR3: TGCGCCAGCAGCCCGAAGGGGACAGGGTTATACCAGTACTTC. It yields the protein CASSPKGTGLYQYF.